This T cell receptor beta chain derives from a study of beta chain features in type 1 diabetes. Study-wide results and limits: Sequencing the cDNA could make cells with high TCR expression show up more than they should. For type 1 diabetes patients, VDJ junctions showed fewer insertions and more deletions.

Reverse transcription of all isolated RNA meant that expressed TCRB transcripts were sequenced. Measured with immunoSEQ multiplex PCR; TCRdb has only the in-frame clones, and not every one. This sample has under 200,000 clones, with 9% to 10% found just once. This clone was seen more than once but under ten times. Its antigen is unidentified. V lost 4 bases and J lost 1, with 9 bases in between. CDR3 length equals 13 residues. Per germline, CDR1 GTSNPN and CDR2 SVGIG (reference sequence). The single heparinised draw taken from each donor contained 90 to 150 mL of blood on average. The V and J genes are TRBV30 and TRBJ2-3; TRBD2 is a possible D gene (6 bases). Material: central memory CD4+ T cells from blood. This clonotype originated in a woman between 18 and 30 years old in good health. The CDR3, as DNA: TGTGCCTGGAATACGGGAGGCACAGATACGCAGTATTTT. This encodes CAWNTGGTDTQYF.